Listed here are 26 T cell receptor beta chains from one sample, sequenced in a study of blood T cell repertoires in COVID-19 (dated by TCRdb to 2019 to 2021). The method behind the library was the immunoSEQ multiplex PCR assay. This is the immuneACCESS table as TCRdb keeps it, with only in-frame sequences that have V and J called. A part of the clones is gone; compared with another copy, unresolved V genes explain less than half, and the rest is unexplained. In this sample the table shows some 300,000 clones, around 89% of which occur a single time. The ten largest clones take up approximately 7% of the sample. The sequencing input was peripheral blood. These receptors were collected from a woman younger than 45 who had recovered from COVID-19.

The count of this clone is one. CDR3 protein: CASSLSGGADYEQYF. In DNA form, the CDR3 reads TGCGCCAGCAGCTTAAGTGGAGGGGCGGACTACGAGCAGTACTTC. The rearrangement joins TRBV5-1 to TRBJ2-7, with a possible D match to TRBD2 (6 bases). The germline V gene has CDR1 SGHRS and CDR2 YFSETQ. The CDR3 is made up of 15 amino acids. V lost 2 bases and J 3 bases, leaving 15 bases between the germline ends.

This chain connects TRBV7-6 to TRBJ2-7; D unresolved. The CDR3 sequence is 16 residues long. V dropped 1 base and J dropped 0 bases, with 13 bases sitting between them. Germline V CDR1 and CDR2: SGHVS, FNYEAQ. The CDR3 protein is CASSLGRGVDSYEQYF. The CDR3 region has the DNA TGTGCCAGCAGCTTAGGGAGAGGTGTCGACTCCTACGAGCAGTACTTC.

V and J are TRBV7-8 and TRBJ1-3; tentatively, D is TRBD1 (6 bases). CDR1 is SGHVS, CDR2 FQNEAQ, per germline. The CDR3 covers 15 residues. The ends were cut back, 1 base at V and 3 bases at J, with 10 bases in the middle. The CDR3: CASSLGPTGGNTIYF. The CDR3 DNA reads as TGTGCCAGCAGCTTAGGACCGACAGGTGGAAACACCATATATTTT.

This rearrangement joins TRBV5-6 to TRBJ1-3; 8 bases map to TRBD1. Germline loops: CDR1 SGHDT, CDR2 YYEEEE. This CDR3 contains 16 residues. The V gene end was trimmed by 4 bases and the J gene end by 1 base; junction bases not matched to a gene: 7. CDR3 in amino acids: CASSIGQGSSGNTIYF. The CDR3 DNA sequence: TGTGCCAGCAGCATTGGACAGGGAAGTTCTGGAAACACCATATATTTT.

This rearrangement joins TRBV5-4 to TRBJ2-3; TRBD2 matches at 12 bases. Germline V gene lookup returns CDR1 SGHNT and CDR2 YYREEE (reference sequence). This CDR3 is built from 18 residues. V shed 0 bases, J shed 0 bases, and the junction held 5 bases outside the gene matches. The CDR3 nucleotides read TGTGCCAGCAGCTTGGGGCTAGCGGGGGGGCCTAGCACAGATACGCAGTATTTT. Amino acids: CASSLGLAGGPSTDTQYF.

The V and J genes are TRBV5-1 and TRBJ2-3; 8 nucleotides line up with TRBD2. J gave up 0 bases and V 4 bases, and 7 bases lay outside the gene matches. The CDR3 consists of 16 residues. Per germline, CDR1 SGHRS and CDR2 YFSETQ. The CDR3 here is CASSQMVAGSTDTQYF. CDR3 DNA sequence: TGCGCCAGCAGCCAGATGGTAGCGGGGAGCACAGATACGCAGTATTTT.

This chain connects TRBV5-4 to TRBJ2-1; TRBD2 matches 9 bases. The CDR3 contains 16 residues. The V segment lost 6 bases and the J segment 5 bases; nucleotides outside the gene matches: 12. The germline CDR1 and CDR2 sequences are SGHNT and YYREEE (reference sequence). The CDR3 loop reads CASTLAGGGGNNEQFF. The CDR3 DNA reads as TGTGCCAGCACCCTTGCTGGCGGGGGGGGGAACAATGAGCAGTTCTTC.

CDR3 bases: TGTGCCAGCAGTTATTCGGGGGTGGTGGAGACCCAGTACTTC. Protein sequence: CASSYSGVVETQYF. V gene TRBV6-5 combines with J gene TRBJ2-5; weak D call: TRBD2 (6 bases). This CDR3 spans 14 amino acids. Germline CDR1 and CDR2: MNHEY and SVGAGI. V was pared by 3 bases and J by 5 bases, with 13 bases between.

The V call is TRBV5-4, the J call TRBJ2-7; TRBD2 might be the D (5 bases). The CDR3 spans 12 residues. V was clipped by 4 bases and J by 4 bases, with 9 bases between them. Germline V CDR1 and CDR2: SGHNT, YYREEE (reference sequence). CDR3 nucleotides: TGTGCCAGCAGCCTCGGGATTTACGAGCAGTACTTC. Translated, it gives CASSLGIYEQYF.

The chain joins TRBV27 to TRBJ2-2; D unclear. The V end was cut by 0 bases, the J end by 1 base, with 3 bases between. The CDR3 is 14 amino acids. Germline-derived CDR1 and CDR2 are MNHEY and SMNVEV (reference sequence). The CDR3 reads CASSLSLNTGELFF. CDR3 DNA sequence: TGTGCCAGCAGTTTATCCCTGAACACCGGGGAGCTGTTTTTT.

This chain joins TRBV18 and TRBJ1-1, with TRBD1 identical over 9 bases. The junction had 3 bases not matched to a gene; V was cut back by 3 bases and J by 4 bases. This CDR3 is 14 amino acids long. Germline CDR1 and CDR2: KGHSH and LQKENI. CDR3 sequence reads: CASSPGTGLTEAFF. The CDR3 nucleotides are TGTGCCAGCTCACCCGGGACAGGGCTCACTGAAGCTTTCTTT.

The chain has TRBV18 and TRBJ1-1; no firm D call. The germline V and J ends were trimmed by 3 bases and 0 bases, with 8 bases remaining between them. This CDR3 has 14 residues. Per the germline V gene, CDR1 is KGHSH and CDR2 is LQKENI. CDR3 DNA sequence: TGTGCCAGCTCACCTACGAGAGTGAACACTGAAGCTTTCTTT. Its protein is CASSPTRVNTEAFF.

The table lists this clone with a count of one. The chain employs TRBV28 and TRBJ2-7, with TRBD1 identical over 7 bases. CDR1 MDHEN and CDR2 SYDVKM come from the germline V gene. The V gene end was trimmed by 3 bases and the J gene end by 4 bases; junction bases not matched to a gene: 6. This CDR3 spans 14 amino acids. DNA for the CDR3: TGTGCCAGCAGTTTGAACAGGGGCAGATACGAGCAGTACTTC. Amino acid sequence: CASSLNRGRYEQYF.

This clone was recorded once. The V gene is TRBV24-1, the J gene TRBJ1-5; D perhaps matches TRBD1 (6 bases). Trimming removed 4 bases at V and 7 bases at J, with 13 bases between. The CDR3 contains 14 residues. CDR1 is KGHDR, CDR2 SFDVKD, per germline. CDR3 residues: CATSERQVAQPQHF. The CDR3 DNA sequence: TGTGCCACCAGTGAGCGACAGGTCGCGCAGCCCCAGCATTTT.

The chain joins TRBV5-1 to TRBJ2-5, with D hard to call. This CDR3 is 15 amino acids long. Germline V gene lookup returns CDR1 SGHRS and CDR2 YFSETQ. V lost 1 base and J 3 bases, leaving 13 bases between the germline ends. This chain's CDR3 is CASSLSGSGEETQYF. Written as DNA, the CDR3 is TGCGCCAGCAGCTTGTCTGGGTCTGGAGAAGAGACCCAGTACTTC. The full variable domain, rest sourced from reference TRBV5-1 and TRBJ2-5, is KAGVTQTPRYLIKTRGQQVTLSCSPISGHRSVSWYQQTPGQGLQFLFEYFSETQRNKGNFPGRFSGRQFSNSRSEMNVSTLELGDSALYLCASSLSGSGEETQYFGPGTRLLVL.

V and J are TRBV3-1 (or the pseudogene TRBV3-2) and TRBJ1-2; D is possibly TRBD1 (6 bases). V lost 0 bases and J lost 7, with 12 bases in between. CDR3 size: 14 residues. CDR1 is LGHDT, CDR2 YNNKEL, per germline (reference sequence). CDR3 protein: CASSQDLGGAGYTF. The CDR3 nucleotides are TGTGCCAGCAGCCAAGATTTAGGGGGGGCTGGCTACACCTTC.

The chain employs TRBV7-2 and TRBJ1-5; the match to TRBD1 covers 8 bases. This CDR3 contains 14 residues. Germline V lookup: CDR1 SGHTA, CDR2 FQGNSA. V lost 3 bases to trimming and J lost 6 bases; unmatched junction nucleotides: 4. The CDR3 here is CASSLDRAGQPQHF. In DNA, the CDR3 is TGTGCCAGCAGCTTGGACAGGGCTGGTCAGCCCCAGCATTTT.

V is TRBV30 and J is TRBJ1-6, with D perhaps matching TRBD1 (5 bases). The V gene's germline CDR1 is GTSNPN and CDR2 SVGIG (reference sequence). The CDR3 length is 13 residues. V was clipped by 4 bases and J by 10 bases, with 14 bases between them. CDR3 protein: CAWNARVGSPLHF. CDR3 nucleotide sequence: TGTGCCTGGAATGCCAGGGTGGGATCACCCCTCCACTTT. The entire variable domain, with the rest obtained from reference TRBV30 and TRBJ1-6, is as follows: SQTIHQWPATLVQPVGSPLSLECTVEGTSNPNLYWYRQAAGRGLQLLFYSVGIGQISSEVPQNLSASRPQDRQFILSSKKLLLSDSGFYLCAWNARVGSPLHFGNGTRLTVT.

The chain carries TRBV4-1 and TRBJ1-1; TRBD1 aligns across 9 bases. This CDR3 contains 14 residues. Germline CDR1 is MGHRA and CDR2 is YSYEKL. V trimming: 6 bases; J trimming: 1 base; junction bases outside the gene matches: 3. CDR3 loop: CASRTGGKNTEAFF. The CDR3 DNA is TGCGCCAGCAGGACAGGGGGGAAGAACACTGAAGCTTTCTTT.

This chain joins TRBV7-3 and TRBJ2-1; 9 positions match TRBD1. CDR3 size: 15 residues. Per the germline V gene, CDR1 is SGHTA and CDR2 is FQGTGA. With V trimmed by 5 bases and J by 10 bases, 12 bases remained unmatched. CDR3 loop: CASSASGTGRDEQFF. The CDR3 DNA reads TGTGCCAGCAGCGCATCCGGGACAGGGCGCGACGAGCAGTTCTTC.

V is TRBV3-1 (or the pseudogene TRBV3-2) and J is TRBJ1-4; possible D gene TRBD1, 6 bases. The CDR3 length is 16 residues. Germline V lookup: CDR1 LGHDT, CDR2 YNNKEL (reference sequence). V lost 2 bases and J lost 3, with 13 bases in between. Here the CDR3 DNA reads TGTGCCAGCAGCCAAAACACAGGGCGGCCTAATGAAAAACTGTTTTTT. Residues: CASSQNTGRPNEKLFF.

V gene TRBV11-3 combines with J gene TRBJ1-1; the D gene is possibly TRBD1 (6 bases). V lost 3 bases and J 3 bases, leaving 11 bases between the germline ends. CDR1 and CDR2 (germline): SGHNT, YENEEA. The CDR3 runs 14 residues. The CDR3 sequence is CASSLEGGDTEAFF. CDR3 nucleotide sequence: TGTGCCAGCAGCTTGGAGGGGGGGGACACTGAAGCTTTCTTT.

The J gene is TRBJ2-7, the V gene TRBV7-9; the D is unclear. CDR3 size: 14 residues. V shed 1 base and J shed 2 bases, with 9 bases lying between them. Looked up from germline, CDR1 is SEHNR and CDR2 is FQNEAQ (reference sequence). The CDR3: CASSLGQTAYEQYF. CDR3 DNA sequence: TGTGCCAGCAGCTTAGGGCAGACTGCCTACGAGCAGTACTTC.

This clone has only a few counts. This chain links TRBV3-1 (or the pseudogene TRBV3-2) with TRBJ1-1; TRBD1 agrees at 7 bases. Germline V gene data show CDR1 as LGHDT and CDR2 as YNNKEL (reference sequence). The CDR3 contains 14 residues. Losses at the gene ends were 8 bases for V and 0 bases for J; bases not matched to a gene: 6. CDR3 residues: CASARGQMNTEAFF. The CDR3 DNA reads as TGTGCCAGCGCCAGGGGACAGATGAACACTGAAGCTTTCTTT.

The rearrangement joins TRBV23-1 to TRBJ1-6; D remains ambiguous. TRBV23-1 is known as an ORF, though its function is uncertain. This CDR3 comprises 14 residues. The V and J ends lost 6 bases and 3 bases respectively, with 9 bases between them. CDR3 coding DNA: TGCGCCAGCAGCCGACGGGGCTATAATTCACCCCTCCACTTT. Translation: CASSRRGYNSPLHF.

This clone has more than one count but fewer than ten. This CDR3 is CASLADGNTIYF. For the CDR3, the DNA is TGTGCCAGCTTAGCTGACGGAAACACCATATATTTT. This chain links TRBV12-3 or TRBV12-4 with TRBJ1-3; D is undetermined. V was pared by 8 bases and J by 4 bases, with 9 bases between. This CDR3 has 12 amino acids.